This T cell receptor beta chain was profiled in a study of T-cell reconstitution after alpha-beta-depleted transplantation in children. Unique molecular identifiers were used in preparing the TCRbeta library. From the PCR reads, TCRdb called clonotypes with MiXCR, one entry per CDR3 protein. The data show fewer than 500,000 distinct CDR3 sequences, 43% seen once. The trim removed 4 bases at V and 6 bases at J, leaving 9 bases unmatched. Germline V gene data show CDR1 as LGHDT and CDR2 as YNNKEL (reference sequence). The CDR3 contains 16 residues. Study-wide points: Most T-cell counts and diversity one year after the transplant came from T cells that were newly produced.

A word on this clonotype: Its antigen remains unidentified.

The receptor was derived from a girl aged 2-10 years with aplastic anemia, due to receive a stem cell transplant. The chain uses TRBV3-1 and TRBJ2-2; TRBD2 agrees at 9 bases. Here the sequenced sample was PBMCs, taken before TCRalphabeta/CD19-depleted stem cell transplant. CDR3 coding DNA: TGTGCCAGCAGCCTATATAGCGGGGGCTCGGCCGGGGAGCTGTTTTTT. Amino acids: CASSLYSGGSAGELFF.